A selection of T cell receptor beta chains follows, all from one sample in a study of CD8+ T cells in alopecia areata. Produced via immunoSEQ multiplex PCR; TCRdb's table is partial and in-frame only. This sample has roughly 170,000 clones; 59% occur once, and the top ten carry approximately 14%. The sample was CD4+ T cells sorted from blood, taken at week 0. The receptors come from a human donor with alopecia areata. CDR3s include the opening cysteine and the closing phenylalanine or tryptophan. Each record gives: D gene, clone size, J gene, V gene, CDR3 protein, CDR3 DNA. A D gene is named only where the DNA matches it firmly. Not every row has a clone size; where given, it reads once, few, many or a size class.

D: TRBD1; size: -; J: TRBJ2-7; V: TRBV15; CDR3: CATSRDLSGGYEQYF; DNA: TGTGCCACCAGCAGAGATCTTTCAGGGGGCTACGAGCAGTACTTC
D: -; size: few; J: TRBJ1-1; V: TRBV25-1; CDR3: CASSDDRNTEAFF; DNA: TGTGCCAGCAGTGACGACAGGAACACTGAAGCTTTCTTT
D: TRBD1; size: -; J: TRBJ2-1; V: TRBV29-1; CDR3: CSVVKGGAGPTNEQFF; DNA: TGCAGCGTAGTTAAAGGGGGCGCGGGTCCCACCAATGAGCAGTTCTTC
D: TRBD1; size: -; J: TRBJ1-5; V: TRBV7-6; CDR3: CASSRDRGSQPQHF; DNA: TGTGCCAGCAGCAGGGACAGGGGGTCTCAGCCCCAGCATTTT
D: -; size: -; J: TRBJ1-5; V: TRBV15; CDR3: CATSNQAHYSNQPQHF; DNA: TGTGCCACCAGCAACCAGGCACACTATAGCAATCAGCCCCAGCATTTT
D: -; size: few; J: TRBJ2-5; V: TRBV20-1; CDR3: CSASEETQYF; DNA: TGCAGTGCTAGCGAAGAGACCCAGTACTTC
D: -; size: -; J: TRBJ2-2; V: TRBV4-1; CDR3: CASSRSGGSRGTGELFF; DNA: TGCGCCAGCAGCCGGAGCGGAGGGTCGCGCGGTACCGGGGAGCTGTTTTTT
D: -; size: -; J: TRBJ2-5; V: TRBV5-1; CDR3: CASTYTGLLGETQYF; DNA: TGCGCCAGCACCTACACAGGGTTGTTAGGAGAGACCCAGTACTTC
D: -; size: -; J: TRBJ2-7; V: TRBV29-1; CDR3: CSVDRGNTYEQYF; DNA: TGCAGCGTTGATCGGGGGAACACCTACGAGCAGTACTTC
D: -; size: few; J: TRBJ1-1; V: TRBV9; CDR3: CASSVAQGNTEAFF; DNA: TGTGCCAGCAGCGTAGCTCAGGGGAACACTGAAGCTTTCTTT
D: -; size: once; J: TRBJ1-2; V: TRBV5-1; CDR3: CASSLDGAGAEGYTF; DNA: TGCGCCAGCAGCTTGGATGGGGCAGGAGCAGAGGGCTACACCTTC
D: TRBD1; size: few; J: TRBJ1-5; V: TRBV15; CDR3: CATSRELRTLRGNQPQHF; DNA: TGTGCCACCAGCAGAGAACTCCGGACACTCAGGGGGAATCAGCCCCAGCATTTT
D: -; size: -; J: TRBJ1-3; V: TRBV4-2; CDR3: CASSQESTVSGNTIYF; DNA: TGTGCCAGCAGCCAAGAGTCGACAGTCTCTGGAAACACCATATATTTT
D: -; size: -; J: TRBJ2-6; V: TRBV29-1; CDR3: CSVVGVPGANVLTF; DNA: TGCAGCGTTGTCGGGGTTCCTGGGGCCAACGTCCTGACTTTC
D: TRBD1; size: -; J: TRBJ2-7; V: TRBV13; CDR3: CASSPDRGDYEQYF; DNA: TGTGCCAGCAGCCCGGACAGGGGAGACTACGAGCAGTACTTC
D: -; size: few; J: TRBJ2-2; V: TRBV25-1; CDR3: CASSEWGDTGELFF; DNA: TGTGCCAGCAGTGAATGGGGAGACACCGGGGAGCTGTTTTTT
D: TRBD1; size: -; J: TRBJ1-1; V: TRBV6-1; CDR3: CASRTGTGGGTEAFF; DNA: TGTGCCAGCAGGACCGGGACAGGGGGAGGGACTGAAGCTTTCTTT
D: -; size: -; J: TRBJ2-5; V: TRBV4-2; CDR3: CASSQGAGETQYF; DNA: TGTGCCAGCAGCCAAGGTGCGGGCGAGACCCAGTACTTC
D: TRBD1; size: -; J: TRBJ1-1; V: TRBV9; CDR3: CASSAIQGAGTEAFF; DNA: TGTGCCAGCAGCGCGATCCAGGGGGCAGGTACTGAAGCTTTCTTT
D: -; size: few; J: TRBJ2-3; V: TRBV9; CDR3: CASSVGAGDTQYF; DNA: TGTGCCAGCAGCGTGGGGGCGGGAGATACGCAGTATTTT
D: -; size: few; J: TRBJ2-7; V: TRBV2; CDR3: CASSEQPYEQYF; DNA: TGTGCCAGCAGTGAACAGCCCTACGAGCAGTACTTC
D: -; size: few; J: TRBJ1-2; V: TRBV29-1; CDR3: CSVERVEGYGYTF; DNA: TGCAGCGTTGAAAGGGTCGAGGGCTATGGCTACACCTTC
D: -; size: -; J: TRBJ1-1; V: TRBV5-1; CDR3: CASRASRANTEAFF; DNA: TGCGCCAGCAGAGCCAGCAGGGCCAACACTGAAGCTTTCTTT
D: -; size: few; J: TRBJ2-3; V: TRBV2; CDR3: CASRGLSPDTQYF; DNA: TGTGCCAGCCGCGGGCTTAGCCCAGATACGCAGTATTTT
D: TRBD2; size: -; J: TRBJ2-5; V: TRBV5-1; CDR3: CASSSHTTSGGLQETQYF; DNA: TGCGCCAGCAGCTCCCATACGACTAGCGGGGGGCTCCAAGAGACCCAGTACTTC
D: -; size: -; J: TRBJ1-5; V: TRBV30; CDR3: CAWSGQENQPQHF; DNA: TGTGCCTGGAGTGGACAGGAGAATCAGCCCCAGCATTTT
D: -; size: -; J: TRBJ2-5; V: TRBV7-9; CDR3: CASSPQTGETQYF; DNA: TGTGCCAGCAGCCCACAGACTGGTGAGACCCAGTACTTC
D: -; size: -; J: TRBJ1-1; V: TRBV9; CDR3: CASSVGERGTEAFF; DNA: TGTGCCAGCAGCGTCGGGGAAAGGGGCACTGAAGCTTTCTTT
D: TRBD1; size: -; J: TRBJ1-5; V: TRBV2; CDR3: CASSLQGGSNQPQHF; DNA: TGTGCCAGCAGTCTACAGGGGGGAAGCAATCAGCCCCAGCATTTT
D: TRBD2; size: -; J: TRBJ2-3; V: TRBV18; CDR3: CASSPLSGGLGDTQYF; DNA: TGTGCCAGCTCCCCCCTCTCGGGGGGGCTGGGAGATACGCAGTATTTT
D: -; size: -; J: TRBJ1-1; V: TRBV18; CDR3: CASSSDSLNTEAFF; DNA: TGTGCCAGCTCATCCGACAGTCTGAACACTGAAGCTTTCTTT
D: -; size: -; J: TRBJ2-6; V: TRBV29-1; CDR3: CSVLSGANVLTF; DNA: TGCAGCGTCCTGTCTGGGGCCAACGTCCTGACTTTC
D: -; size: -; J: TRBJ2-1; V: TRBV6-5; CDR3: CASSYSMASDEQFF; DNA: TGTGCCAGCAGTTACTCGATGGCGAGCGATGAGCAGTTCTTC
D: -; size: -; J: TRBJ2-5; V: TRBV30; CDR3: CAWQQETQYF; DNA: TGTGCCTGGCAACAAGAGACCCAGTACTTC
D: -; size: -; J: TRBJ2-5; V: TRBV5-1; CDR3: CASSDWRAETQYF; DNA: TGCGCCAGCTCGGACTGGCGGGCGGAGACCCAGTACTTC
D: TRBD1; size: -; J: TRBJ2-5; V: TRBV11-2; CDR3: CASSPVGQAMYF; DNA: TGTGCCAGCAGCCCCGTTGGACAGGCGATGTACTTC
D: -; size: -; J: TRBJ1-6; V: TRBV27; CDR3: CASSKTADNSPLHF; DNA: TGTGCCAGCAGTAAGACGGCCGATAATTCACCCCTCCACTTT
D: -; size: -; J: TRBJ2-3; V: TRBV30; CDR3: CAWSVLKSHTDTQYF; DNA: TGTGCCTGGAGTGTCCTAAAGTCCCATACAGATACGCAGTATTTT
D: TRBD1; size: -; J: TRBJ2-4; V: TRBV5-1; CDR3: CASSEGTVVAKNIQYF; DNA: TGCGCCAGCAGCGAAGGGACAGTCGTGGCCAAAAACATTCAGTACTTC
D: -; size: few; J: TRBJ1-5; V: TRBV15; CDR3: CATSRDRGRVQPQHF; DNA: TGTGCCACCAGCAGAGACCGGGGAAGAGTTCAGCCCCAGCATTTT
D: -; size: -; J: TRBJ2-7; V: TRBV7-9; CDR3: CASSLSVHEQYF; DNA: TGTGCCAGCAGCTTAAGTGTCCACGAGCAGTACTTC
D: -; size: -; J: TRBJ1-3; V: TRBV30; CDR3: CAWRLQGSHTIYF; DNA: TGTGCCTGGAGACTACAGGGATCTCACACCATATATTTT
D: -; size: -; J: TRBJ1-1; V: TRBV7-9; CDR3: CASSREAEAFF; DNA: TGTGCCAGCAGCCGAGAGGCGGAAGCTTTCTTT
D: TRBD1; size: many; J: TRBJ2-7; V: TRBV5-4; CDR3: CASSLNRDSLKYEQYF; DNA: TGTGCCAGCAGCTTAAACCGGGACAGTTTAAAGTACGAGCAGTACTTC
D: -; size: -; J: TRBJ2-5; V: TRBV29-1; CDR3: CSVDTPTSPQETQYF; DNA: TGCAGCGTTGACACCCCTACTAGCCCTCAAGAGACCCAGTACTTC
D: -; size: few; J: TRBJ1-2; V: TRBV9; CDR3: CASSVRDGYGYTF; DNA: TGTGCCAGCAGCGTGAGGGACGGGTATGGCTACACCTTC
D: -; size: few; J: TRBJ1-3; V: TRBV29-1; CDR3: CSVGGSGTKGNTIYF; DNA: TGCAGCGTCGGGGGTTCCGGGACAAAGGGAAACACCATATATTTT
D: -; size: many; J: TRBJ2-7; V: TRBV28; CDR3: CASSPGLSYEQYF; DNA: TGTGCCAGCAGTCCGGGACTGAGCTACGAGCAGTACTTC
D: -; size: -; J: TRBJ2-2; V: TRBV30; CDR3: CAWSAGNTGELFF; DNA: TGTGCCTGGAGTGCTGGGAACACCGGGGAGCTGTTTTTT